The 11 T cell receptor beta chains below were found in one sample sequenced in a study of cytomegalovirus exposure and HLA in healthy donors. The PCR had 60 Vbeta and 13 Jbeta primers. Assay: immunoSEQ multiplex PCR; the TCRdb copy retains only in-frame clones and omits some. The data contain roughly 99,000 clones, more than 75% of them singletons. Sequencing used PBMCs. The receptors come from a man between 25 and 39 years old in good health and CMV-seropositive.

The chain joins TRBV10-2 to TRBJ2-3; the D gene is possibly TRBD2 (6 bases). Trimming cost V 6 bases and J 2 bases, with 6 bases left between them. The germline V gene has CDR1 WSHSY and CDR2 SAAADI. The CDR3 loop spans 12 amino acids. The chain's CDR3 is CASRDYTDTQYF. In DNA, the CDR3 is TGCGCCAGCAGGGACTACACAGATACGCAGTATTTT.

Only a few counts were recorded for this clone. The chain joins TRBV19 to TRBJ2-7; 10 bases map to TRBD2. The CDR3 has 15 residues. V lost 5 bases, J lost 0 bases, and 4 bases stayed unmatched. Germline lookup yields CDR1 LNHDA and CDR2 SQIVND (reference sequence). CDR3 sequence: CASSPWTSGSYEQYF. The DNA of the CDR3 is TGTGCCAGTAGTCCGTGGACTAGCGGCTCCTACGAGCAGTACTTC.

The chain links TRBV29-1 to TRBJ1-5; 8 bases are a match to TRBD1. Per germline, CDR1 SQVTM and CDR2 ANQGSEA. V was clipped by 4 bases and J by 6 bases; unmatched bases: 11. The CDR3 contains 15 residues. The CDR3 region is CSVAVNRGLGQPQHF. The CDR3 nucleotides are TGCAGCGTTGCGGTTAACAGGGGGTTAGGTCAGCCCCAGCATTTT.

The chain employs TRBV9 and TRBJ2-2; 12 nucleotides agree with TRBD2. The length of the CDR3 is 17 residues. Germline CDR1 reads SGDLS; CDR2 reads YYNGEE. Trimming took 0 bases from V and 1 from J; bases not matched to a gene: 1. The CDR3 nucleotides read TGTGCCAGCAGCGTAGAGGGACTAGCGGGGAACACCGGGGAGCTGTTTTTT. This codes for CASSVEGLAGNTGELFF.

The rearrangement links TRBV5-5 to TRBJ2-7; D gene uncertain. Germline V gene sequence: CDR1 SGHKS, CDR2 YYEKEE (reference sequence). The V gene lost 5 bases and the J gene lost 4 bases, with 19 bases spanning the gap. This CDR3 spans 15 amino acids. The CDR3 reads CASSLHGSGLYEQYF. For the CDR3, the DNA is TGTGCCAGCAGTCTTCACGGCTCGGGTCTATACGAGCAGTACTTC.

This chain uses TRBV11-2 with TRBJ2-1; weak D call: TRBD2 (6 bases). The CDR3 loop spans 14 amino acids. Trimming took off 5 bases at V and 8 bases at J, with 16 bases between the two ends. Per germline, CDR1 SGHAT and CDR2 FQNNGV. As DNA, the CDR3 is TGTGCCAGCAGCAACCGGGACTTTTCCCATGAGCAGTTCTTC. As protein: CASSNRDFSHEQFF. Filled out from reference TRBV11-2 and TRBJ2-1, the complete variable domain reads EAGVAQSPRYKIIEKRQSVAFWCNPISGHATLYWYQQILGQGPKLLIQFQNNGVVDDSQLPKDRFSAERLKGVDSTLKIQPAKLEDSAVYLCASSNRDFSHEQFFGPGTRLTVL.

This clone was observed once. The chain couples TRBV5-4 to TRBJ1-1; D is undetermined. This CDR3 comprises 13 residues. Germline CDR1 SGHNT, CDR2 YYREEE (reference sequence). V dropped 5 bases and J dropped 0 bases, with 8 bases sitting between them. The CDR3 region is CASRRNLNTEAFF. In DNA, the CDR3 is TGTGCCAGCAGACGAAACTTGAACACTGAAGCTTTCTTT.

This chain connects TRBV27 to TRBJ2-1; 11 bases line up with TRBD2. The CDR3 sequence is 15 residues long. Germline trimming cut 7 bases from V and 11 bases from J; bases unmatched to any gene: 13. The germline V gene encodes CDR1 MNHEY and CDR2 SMNVEV (reference sequence). CDR3 region: CASNPTPGLAVKQFF. CDR3 DNA: TGTGCCAGCAACCCAACACCGGGACTAGCGGTAAAGCAGTTCTTC.

This clone is a singleton in its sample. The rearrangement links TRBV4-1 to TRBJ1-1, with TRBD1 matching over 7 bases. The CDR3 length is 14 residues. V shed 3 bases, J shed 3 bases, and the junction held 4 bases outside the gene matches. Germline CDR1 MGHRA, CDR2 YSYEKL. The CDR3 region has the DNA TGCGCCAGCAGCCATGAAGACAGGGACACTGAAGCTTTCTTT. This codes for CASSHEDRDTEAFF.

V gene TRBV9 combines with J gene TRBJ2-3; the D gene is possibly TRBD2 (7 bases). CDR3 size: 17 residues. Germline-derived CDR1 and CDR2 are SGDLS and YYNGEE. V was trimmed by 0 bases and J by 5 bases, leaving 19 bases between them. CDR3: CASSVDRGANRGDTQYF. In DNA form, the CDR3 reads TGTGCCAGCAGCGTAGATCGGGGGGCGAATAGGGGAGATACGCAGTATTTT.

This chain links TRBV9 with TRBJ1-5; TRBD1 is a possible D gene (5 bases). V was clipped by 0 bases and J by 1 base, with 5 bases between them. The CDR3 is 14 residues long. Germline V gene data show CDR1 as SGDLS and CDR2 as YYNGEE. CDR3: CASSVEGSNQPQHF. In DNA form, the CDR3 reads TGTGCCAGCAGCGTAGAGGGGAGCAATCAGCCCCAGCATTTT.